These 7 T cell receptor beta chains share one sample of origin, sequenced in a study of CXCR3-negative and CXCR3-positive naive CD8 T cells. The method, 5' RACE with UMI labels, was used to prepare the TRB cDNA libraries. TCRdb re-called the 5' RACE reads, yielding one record per CDR3 amino acid sequence without DNA. Its listing shows 55,000 to 70,000 distinct CDR3 sequences. The sample comprised memory CD8+ T cells from blood. The receptors were sampled from a human donor in good health. Some clones in this sample may be carry-over from other donors' samples.

This chain joins TRBV7-9 and TRBJ1-1; the D call of TRBD1 rests on TCRdb alone, since no DNA is present to check it. The CDR3 runs 15 residues. CDR1 is SEHNR and CDR2 is FQNEAQ in the germline V gene (reference sequence). This CDR3 is CASSGRTGPHTEAFF. Based on the CDR3 plus reference TRBV7-9 and TRBJ1-1, the full variable domain is DTGVSQNPRHKITKRGQNVTFRCDPISEHNRLYWYRQTLGQGPEFLTYFQNEAQLEKSRLLSDRFSAERPKGSFSTLEIQRTEQGDSAMYLCASSGRTGPHTEAFFGQGTRLTVV.

The chain employs TRBV10-3 and TRBJ2-7. The CDR3 has 11 residues. Germline loops: CDR1 ENHRY, CDR2 SYGVKD. CDR3 protein: CAISEMYEQYF.

V usage is TRBV19 and J usage is TRBJ2-2; TCRdb's assignment of TRBD1 cannot be checked, as there is no DNA. This CDR3 has 17 amino acids. Germline V gives CDR1 LNHDA, CDR2 SQIVND (reference sequence). The CDR3 protein is CASRNRTGLANTGELFF.

The chain recombines TRBV7-2 with TRBJ1-1; no DNA is available, so the TRBD1 call from TCRdb remains unchecked. Germline V gene sequence: CDR1 SGHTA, CDR2 FQGNSA. The CDR3 has 15 amino acids. CDR3 sequence: CASSFRGLTNRNAFF.

The chain couples TRBV18 to TRBJ1-1; the D gene TCRdb calls, TRBD1, cannot be checked with no DNA. Germline assignment: CDR1 KGHSH and CDR2 LQKENI. This CDR3 is 14 amino acids long. The CDR3: CASSMTGAGTEAFF.

This chain uses TRBV28 with TRBJ1-2; no DNA is available, so the TRBD1 call from TCRdb remains unchecked. The V gene's germline CDR1 is MDHEN and CDR2 SYDVKM. The CDR3 extends over 13 amino acids. The CDR3 protein is CASKKTGSYGYTF.

The V gene is TRBV3-1, the J gene TRBJ2-7. Germline CDR1 is LGHDT and CDR2 is YNNKEL (reference sequence). CDR3 length: 13 residues. The chain's CDR3 is CASSQQVDYEQYF.